This T cell receptor (beta chain) was identified during a study of human T cells and chemical hapten exposure. Trimming left V 0 bases short and J 0 bases short, with 9 bases between. CDR1 is KGHSH and CDR2 is LQKENI in the germline V gene. This CDR3 is 15 amino acids long. This clonotype has only a few counts. Antigen unknown. Findings and caveats of the study: Patch test score was positively correlated with the counts of PT1 expanded TCRs.

This sample's time point: patch test 1, 2 weeks after DPC sensitization. Treatment of the sample: therapeutic diphenylcyclopropenone sensitization with weekly scalp DPC. A single record per CDR3 protein comes from TCRdb applying MiXCR to the RACE reads. In the table there are approximately 110,000 distinct CDR3 sequences, 11% of which are singletons. The clonotype comes from a woman aged 40 to 50 with alopecia areata. Some clones in this sample may be carry-over from other donors' samples. The input for sequencing was whole blood, taken in connection with sensitization to the hapten diphenylcyclopropenone (DPC). The J gene is TRBJ2-7, the V gene TRBV18; no firm D call. CDR3 loop: CASSPPSRSSYEQYF. DNA of the CDR3: TGTGCCAGCTCACCACCGTCCCGGAGCTCCTACGAGCAGTACTTC. The variable domain in full, with the rest retrieved from reference TRBV18 and TRBJ2-7, is NAGVMQNPRHLVRRRGQEARLRCSPMKGHSHVYWYRQLPEEGLKFMVYLQKENIIDESGMPKERFSAEFPKEGPSILRIQQVVRGDSAAYFCASSPPSRSSYEQYFGPGTRLTVT.